The 15 T cell receptor beta chains below come from one sample, sequenced in a study of blood T cell repertoires in COVID-19. The repertoire was sequenced with immunoSEQ multiplex PCR; TCRdb's copy has only in-frame clones and lacks some. Counted here are roughly 100,000 clones, 70% to 90% occurring once; the ten biggest clones make up under 2.5%. The sample taken for sequencing was peripheral blood. The source of these receptors is a man in his fifties or sixties with active COVID-19.

V is TRBV9 and J is TRBJ1-3; TRBD1 might be the D (6 bases). CDR3 length equals 16 residues. V was trimmed by 4 bases and J by 0 bases, leaving 14 bases between them. Germline V gene data show CDR1 as SGDLS and CDR2 as YYNGEE. The CDR3 is CASSPGGTHSGNTIYF. The CDR3 DNA reads TGTGCCAGCAGCCCCGGGGGGACACACTCTGGAAACACCATATATTTT.

This clone was counted between two and nine times. This sequence joins TRBV7-9 and TRBJ1-1; 12 bases agree with TRBD1. This CDR3 has 19 residues. The germline gives CDR1 SEHNR, CDR2 FQNEAQ (reference sequence). Germline trimming cut 6 bases from V and 6 bases from J; bases unmatched to any gene: 20. Here the CDR3 reads CASRSRDRGPERDSAEAFF. The CDR3, as DNA: TGTGCCAGCAGATCCCGGGACAGGGGGCCGGAGCGGGATTCGGCTGAAGCTTTCTTT.

V and J are TRBV6-5 and TRBJ1-4, with D possibly being TRBD1 (5 bases). V was cut by 6 bases and J by 10 bases, with 21 bases left in between. This CDR3 spans 15 amino acids. Germline V gene lookup returns CDR1 MNHEY and CDR2 SVGAGI. As DNA, the CDR3 is TGTGCCAGCAGGGGTCCAGGGAGGGCCAATATAAAACTGTTTTTT. Protein: CASRGPGRANIKLFF.

The chain links TRBV6-2 or TRBV6-3 to TRBJ2-1; 10 nucleotides line up with TRBD2. V shed 0 bases and J 4 bases; nucleotides not matched to a gene: 3. CDR1 and CDR2 (germline): MNHEY, SVGEGT. The length of the CDR3 is 16 residues. CDR3 sequence (DNA): TGTGCCAGCAGTTACTCTGAGCGGGGGGGTTACAATGAGCAGTTCTTC. Translation: CASSYSERGGYNEQFF.

The chain joins TRBV21-1 to TRBJ2-2; the D call of TRBD2 is as the table states it, not checked on the DNA. TRBV21-1 is a pseudogene locus. CDR3 length: 17 amino acids. The CDR3 sequence: CASSKVVLAIFPGELFF. CDR3 sequence (DNA): TGTGCCAGCAGCAAAGTGGTTCTAGCGATATTCCCCGGGGAGCTGTTTTTT.

This clone occurred a few times. The chain employs TRBV12-5 and TRBJ1-1; D call uncertain. In germline, CDR1 is LGHNT, CDR2 FRNRAP. The CDR3 has 11 amino acids. The DNA of the CDR3 is TGTGGTTCTTTCCGAGAACAGGAAGCTTTCTTT. Translation: CGSFREQEAFF. The full variable domain, with the rest looked up from reference TRBV12-5 and TRBJ1-1, is DARVTQTPRHKVTEMGQEVTMRCQPILGHNTVFWYRQTMMQGLELLAYFRNRAPLDDSGMPKDRFSAEMPDATLATLKIQPSEPRDSAVYFCGSFREQEAFFGQGTRLTVV.

This clone was detected only a few times. The genes are TRBV7-9 and TRBJ1-1, with D unclear. The CDR3 extends over 15 amino acids. Germline CDR1 is SEHNR and CDR2 is FQNEAQ (reference sequence). V was pared by 5 bases and J by 4 bases, with 17 bases between. As DNA, the CDR3 is TGTGCCAGCAGCCCGATGACCTATCAGGCCACTGAAGCTTTCTTT. As protein: CASSPMTYQATEAFF. The entire variable domain, with the rest obtained from reference TRBV7-9 and TRBJ1-1, is as follows: DTGVSQNPRHKITKRGQNVTFRCDPISEHNRLYWYRQTLGQGPEFLTYFQNEAQLEKSRLLSDRFSAERPKGSFSTLEIQRTEQGDSAMYLCASSPMTYQATEAFFGQGTRLTVV.

The count of this clone is one. The chain combines TRBV6-1 with TRBJ1-2; D is possibly TRBD1 (5 bases). V was trimmed by 3 bases and J by 3 bases, leaving 17 bases between them. The CDR3 has 16 amino acids. In germline, CDR1 is MNHNS, CDR2 SASEGT. The CDR3 loop reads CASSDPMPPGDYGYTF. For the CDR3, the DNA is TGTGCCAGCAGTGACCCGATGCCCCCGGGGGACTATGGCTACACCTTC.

The rearrangement joins TRBV9 to TRBJ2-7, with 10 bases matching TRBD2. V lost 2 bases, J lost 5 bases, and 7 bases stayed unmatched. CDR1 is SGDLS and CDR2 is YYNGEE in the germline V gene. The CDR3 length is 15 residues. DNA of the CDR3: TGTGCCAGCAGCGTCGCCCCTAGCGGGGGTAACGAGCAGTACTTC. It translates to CASSVAPSGGNEQYF.

The chain links TRBV9 to TRBJ2-3; 11 nucleotides align to TRBD2. Germline V gene lookup returns CDR1 SGDLS and CDR2 YYNGEE. This CDR3 is built from 16 residues. With V trimmed by 2 bases and J by 5 bases, 7 bases remained unmatched. DNA of the CDR3: TGTGCCAGCAGCGTCCGTCTAGCGGGGGGAGTAGATACGCAGTATTTT. This translates into CASSVRLAGGVDTQYF.

The chain employs TRBV25-1 and TRBJ1-4; D is ambiguous. The V gene's germline CDR1 is MGHDK and CDR2 SYGVNS. The CDR3 loop spans 13 amino acids. V lost 2 bases and J 15 bases, leaving 16 bases between the germline ends. The CDR3 DNA follows: TGTGCCAGCAGTGAACATGGCTTTCCGGGGTTGTTTTTT. Translating gives CASSEHGFPGLFF. Supplemented by reference TRBV25-1 and TRBJ1-4, the full variable domain reads EADIYQTPRYLVIGTGKKITLECSQTMGHDKMYWYQQDPGMELHLIHYSYGVNSTEKGDLSSESTVSRIRTEHFPLTLESARPSHTSQYLCASSEHGFPGLFFGSGTQLSVL.

The chain carries TRBV27 and TRBJ1-1; a possible D gene is TRBD1 (5 bases). V shed 2 bases and J shed 0 bases, with 19 bases lying between them. The CDR3 is 18 amino acids. Germline V gives CDR1 MNHEY, CDR2 SMNVEV (reference sequence). The CDR3 here is CASSLGRRRRGMNTEAFF. CDR3 bases: TGTGCCAGCAGTTTAGGGCGAAGGCGTAGGGGAATGAACACTGAAGCTTTCTTT.

The chain couples TRBV5-4 to TRBJ1-4; D uncertain. The CDR3 is made up of 14 amino acids. Germline V gives CDR1 SGHNT, CDR2 YYREEE (reference sequence). V lost 6 bases to trimming and J lost 8 bases, with 17 bases between them. CDR3 loop: CASTKAEGGEKLFF. The CDR3 nucleotides read TGTGCCAGCACCAAAGCCGAGGGAGGAGAAAAACTGTTTTTT.

This clone was detected only once. The rearrangement links TRBV21-1 to TRBJ2-1; TRBD2 was called by the table and not checked on the DNA. TRBV21-1 is a listed pseudogene. CDR3 length equals 17 residues. The CDR3 coding sequence is TGTGCCAGCAGCAAAGATCGCTGGCGGGGGTACTACAATGAGCAGTTCTTC. This translates into CASSKDRWRGYYNEQFF.

The gene calls are TRBV5-1 and TRBJ2-1; 7 bases agree with TRBD2. Trimming removed 5 bases from V and 1 base from J; junction bases left unmatched: 9. The CDR3 totals 16 residues. Looked up from germline, CDR1 is SGHRS and CDR2 is YFSETQ. CDR3 sequence: CASRPGEGTSYNEQFF. In DNA form, the CDR3 reads TGCGCCAGCAGGCCCGGGGAGGGTACATCCTACAATGAGCAGTTCTTC.